These 14 T cell receptor beta chains share one sample of origin, sequenced in a study of blood T cells in healthy people across ages. The use of a sample-barcoded 5' primer and a J-beta primer mix characterized a second PCR of roughly 6 to 11 cycles. MiXCR was run by TCRdb on the 5' RACE reads, yielding one entry per CDR3 protein. The table has about 800,000 distinct CDR3 sequences, approximately 25% seen once; the top ten hold under 4%. These same data were also listed under a study on T cells of mothers and their children.

Sequencing used blood. The receptors stem from a boy aged 5-17 years in good health.

This clonotype was seen a few times. This sequence joins TRBV27 and TRBJ2-5; D unresolved. CDR3 length: 15 amino acids. CDR1 is MNHEY and CDR2 is SMNVEV in the germline V gene (reference sequence). The V end lost 0 bases, the J end lost 2 bases, and 10 bases lay between the germline ends. The CDR3 DNA reads TGTGCCAGCAGTTTATCTCGGGCAAGTCAAGAGACCCAGTACTTC. As protein: CASSLSRASQETQYF.

Of note for this clonotype: At one end, the junction sequence differs from germline, possibly due to a read error. The rearrangement joins TRBV29-1 to TRBJ2-1; 8 bases map to TRBD2. The end of the DNA fits TRBJ2-5 better, so the J call may be wrong. Germline CDR1 SQVTM, CDR2 ANQGSEA. This CDR3 has 12 residues. For the CDR3, the DNA is TGCGGCGTTGGACTAGCAGGAGAGACCCAGTACTTC. It translates to CGVGLAGETQYF.

This clonotype was seen a handful of times. CDR3 sequence reads: CATAGGVGSPLHF. The DNA of the CDR3 is TGTGCCACTGCGGGGGGGGTAGGCTCACCCCTCCACTTT. V usage is TRBV6-6 and J usage is TRBJ1-6, with D maybe TRBD1 (5 bases). Trimming left V 10 bases short and J 10 bases short, with 17 bases between. Germline V gene lookup returns CDR1 MNHNY and CDR2 SVGAGI (reference sequence). CDR3 length equals 13 residues.

The gene calls are TRBV9 and TRBJ2-2; perhaps TRBD2 as D (5 bases). The CDR3 has 17 amino acids. CDR1 is SGDLS, CDR2 YYNGEE, per germline. V lost 3 bases and J 3 bases, leaving 18 bases between the germline ends. The DNA of the CDR3 is TGTGCCAGCAGCGCCCCGACGGAGGCGGTAGACACCGGGGAGCTGTTTTTT. Its protein is CASSAPTEAVDTGELFF.

The V and J genes are TRBV20-1 and TRBJ2-5, with 11 positions matching TRBD2. CDR1 is DFQATT and CDR2 is SNEGSKA in the germline V gene (reference sequence). J was trimmed by 6 bases and V by 5 bases; bases with no gene match: 5. The CDR3 is 13 residues long. The CDR3 DNA follows: TGCAGTGCTTCCGGGACTAGCGGAAAGACCCAGTACTTC. It codes for CSASGTSGKTQYF.

This clonotype was detected a few times. The chain links TRBV10-3 to TRBJ2-1; D gene unclear. CDR3 size: 12 residues. V lost 2 bases to trimming and J lost 6 bases, with 5 bases between them. Germline-derived CDR1 and CDR2 are ENHRY and SYGVKD. The CDR3 DNA follows: TGTGCCATCAGTGAGAACGGCAATGAGCAGTTCTTC. Translation: CAISENGNEQFF.

The chain joins TRBV7-6 to TRBJ2-7; 7 positions match TRBD1. Trimming removed 5 bases from V and 2 bases from J; junction bases left unmatched: 9. Germline-derived CDR1 and CDR2 are SGHVS and FNYEAQ. This CDR3 is built from 15 residues. The CDR3 here is CASSQATGSPYEQYF. CDR3 DNA: TGTGCCAGCAGCCAAGCGACAGGGTCCCCCTACGAGCAGTACTTC.

The chain couples TRBV6-5 to TRBJ2-2; D gene ambiguous. CDR1 is MNHEY, CDR2 SVGAGI, per germline. V was shortened by 4 bases and J by 6 bases, with 21 bases between the two germline ends. The CDR3 contains 17 residues. The CDR3 coding sequence is TGTGCCAGCAGTTCCGAACCCCTTATTGTTCGGGCCGGGGAGCTGTTTTTT. The encoded protein is CASSSEPLIVRAGELFF.

This clonotype showed up just a few times. The chain couples TRBV20-1 to TRBJ2-3; TRBD2 matches 10 bases. The CDR3 consists of 15 residues. Looked up from germline, CDR1 is DFQATT and CDR2 is SNEGSKA (reference sequence). The ends lost 4 bases at V and 5 bases at J; junction bases unmatched: 9. CDR3 loop: CSAKPLAGVEDTQYF. Written as DNA, the CDR3 is TGCAGTGCTAAGCCCCTAGCGGGAGTTGAAGATACGCAGTATTTT.

This rearrangement joins TRBV27 to TRBJ2-5; 7 bases are shared with TRBD1. The tail of the sequence fits TRBJ2-7 better, so the J call may be wrong. CDR3 length: 14 residues. Germline V gene lookup returns CDR1 MNHEY and CDR2 SMNVEV (reference sequence). CDR3 loop: CASSHGTAIYEQYF. For the CDR3, the DNA is TGTGCCAGCAGTCACGGGACAGCAATCTACGAGCAGTACTTC.

The rearrangement links TRBV29-1 to TRBJ1-6, with D possibly TRBD1 on 6 matching bases. The CDR3 loop spans 12 amino acids. Germline CDR1 reads SQVTM; CDR2 reads ANQGSEA. The germline V and J ends were trimmed by 4 bases and 9 bases, with 10 bases remaining between them. The CDR3 nucleotides are TGCAGCGTTGGGACAGCAGGTTCACCCCTCCACTTT. It translates to CSVGTAGSPLHF.

The V and J genes are TRBV5-1 and TRBJ2-5; D gene uncertain. V lost 0 bases, J lost 5 bases, and 11 bases lay in between. The CDR3 spans 14 residues. CDR1 is SGHRS, CDR2 YFSETQ, per germline. As DNA, the CDR3 is TGCGCCAGCAGCTTGGATTGGCGCTGCGAGACCCAGTACTTC. Amino acids: CASSLDWRCETQYF.

This chain links TRBV29-1 with TRBJ2-3; D uncertain. V lost 7 bases and J 2 bases, leaving 13 bases between the germline ends. From germline, CDR1 is SQVTM and CDR2 ANQGSEA. The CDR3 consists of 13 residues. CDR3 region: CSGNEGNTDTQYF. In DNA form, the CDR3 reads TGCAGCGGGAATGAAGGTAACACAGATACGCAGTATTTT.

V gene TRBV13 combines with J gene TRBJ2-4, with 9 bases matching TRBD1. CDR1 is PRHDT, CDR2 FYEKMQ, per germline (reference sequence). This CDR3 has 16 residues. V was pared by 4 bases and J by 4 bases, with 8 bases of the junction left unmatched. The CDR3 nucleotides are TGTGCCAGCAGCTCCCGGGACAGGGAATTTAAAAACATTCAGTACTTC. It yields the protein CASSSRDREFKNIQYF.